What follows describes a single T cell receptor beta chain. Germline values: CDR1 SGDLS, CDR2 YYNGEE. Trimming removed 3 bases from V and 3 bases from J; junction bases left unmatched: 7. This CDR3 is built from 18 residues. The PCR ran on 60 Vbeta and 13 Jbeta primers. Some clones are missing from TCRdb's copy, which holds only in-frame ones; the method was immunoSEQ multiplex PCR. The sample includes 150,000 to 200,000 clones, around 79% seen only once; the top ten take approximately 4%. This sample is drawn from a study of cytomegalovirus exposure and HLA in healthy donors. This rearrangement joins TRBV9 to TRBJ2-3, with TRBD2 matching 16 bases. This sequence was found in a woman aged 25 to 39 in good health and CMV-seropositive. Sequenced: PBMCs. CDR3 sequence: CASSAGTSGGASTDTQYF. Here the CDR3 DNA reads TGTGCCAGCAGCGCGGGGACTAGCGGGGGGGCCAGTACAGATACGCAGTATTTT.